This TCR beta chain was profiled in a study of Graves' ophthalmopathy and Graves' hyperthyroidism. This CDR3 contains 15 residues. Between the trimmed V and J ends, which lost 5 bases and 4 bases, there was a span of 17 bases. Germline V lookup: CDR1 SGHTA, CDR2 FQGNSA. RNA transcripts yielded amplified TCR beta CDR3 regions. RT-PCR with HTBI primers came first, then second-round multiplex PCR. TCRdb processed the multiplex PCR reads anew with MiXCR; each CDR3 protein has one entry. The sample includes over a million distinct CDR3 sequences, approximately 35% of them seen just once. Notes on this clonotype: Given a much more abundant clone one base away, this may be a read error.

This chain uses TRBV7-2 with TRBJ2-5, with D possibly being TRBD1 or TRBD2 (7 bases each). What was sequenced was peripheral blood or thyroid tissue (not recorded which). The TCR comes from an adult man with Graves' hyperthyroidism. This CDR3 reads CASSAGAGGGETQYF. The CDR3 nucleotides read TGTGCCAGCAGCGCCGGGGCAGGGGGGGGAGAGACCCAGTACTTC.